This T cell receptor beta chain was recovered during a study of beta chain features in type 1 diabetes. Regarding this clone: The target antigen is unknown. Other nucleotide sequences in the sample specify the same CDR3.

From germline, CDR1 is SGHAT and CDR2 FQNNGV. This CDR3 spans 13 amino acids. Trimming left V 1 base short and J 2 bases short, with 3 bases between. Expressed TCRB transcripts were sequenced after all isolated RNA was converted to cDNA. The data were produced by immunoSEQ multiplex PCR, yet TCRdb's version contains in-frame clones alone and is incomplete. The repertoire includes some 140,000 clones, roughly a tenth of them detected once, and 0.68% sits in the top ten. Study conclusions and caveats: TCRB repertoires of naive, central memory and Treg cells appeared more similar among patients than among healthy donors. Patients and controls would be equally affected if PCR favored shorter templates.

CD4+ naive, central memory, regulatory and stem cell-like memory subsets were isolated by sorting on CD45RO/CCR7/CD25/CD127/CD95/CD27. Each sorted population was over 95% pure. This sequence originates from a young man in good health. The source material was central memory CD4+ T cells from blood. The chain is built from TRBV11-2 and TRBJ2-1; D not certain. CDR3 in DNA: TGTGCCAGCAGCTTAGCCACCTACAATGAGCAGTTCTTC. Its protein product is CASSLATYNEQFF.